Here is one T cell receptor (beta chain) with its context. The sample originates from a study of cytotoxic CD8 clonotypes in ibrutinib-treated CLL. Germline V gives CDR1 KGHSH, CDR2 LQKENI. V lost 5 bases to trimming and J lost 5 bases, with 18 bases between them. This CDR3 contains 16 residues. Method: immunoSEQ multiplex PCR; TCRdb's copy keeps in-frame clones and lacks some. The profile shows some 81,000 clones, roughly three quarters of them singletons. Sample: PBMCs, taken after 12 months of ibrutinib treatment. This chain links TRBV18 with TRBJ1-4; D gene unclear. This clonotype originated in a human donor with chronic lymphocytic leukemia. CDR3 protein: CASSTGVPRENEKLFF. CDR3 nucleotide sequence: TGTGCCAGCTCAACTGGGGTCCCCCGCGAGAATGAAAAACTGTTTTTT.